What follows are 25 T cell receptor beta chains derived from one specimen sequenced in a study of cytomegalovirus exposure and HLA in healthy donors. The study ran its PCR with 60 Vbeta and 13 Jbeta primers. Here immunoSEQ multiplex PCR was the method, and the copy in TCRdb shows in-frame clones only, minus some. The repertoire holds 60,000 to 65,000 clones, 80% to 90% seen once, with 1.4% in the top ten. The sample comprised PBMCs. Receptors were obtained from a man between 18 and 29 years old in good health and CMV-seronegative.

J is TRBJ2-2 and V is TRBV15; the D is unclear. The V and J ends lost 1 base and 4 bases respectively, with 10 bases between them. Germline V gives CDR1 LNHNV, CDR2 YYDKDF (reference sequence). This CDR3 spans 15 amino acids. CDR3 bases: TGTGCCACCAGCAGAGGTGGGCTATCCACCGGGGAGCTGTTTTTT. This codes for CATSRGGLSTGELFF.

The chain combines TRBV5-4 with TRBJ2-5; D not resolved. Gene TRBJ2-7 matches the end of the DNA better, so the J call may be wrong. Per germline, CDR1 SGHNT and CDR2 YYREEE (reference sequence). The CDR3 runs 12 residues. CDR3 sequence: CASSGQAPEQYF. The CDR3 DNA is TGTGCCAGCAGCGGGCAGGCCCCCGAGCAGTACTTC.

This clone was counted a few times. Written as DNA, the CDR3 is TGTGCCAGCAGCCCACAGGGCTTGAACACTGAAGCTTTCTTT. It codes for CASSPQGLNTEAFF. The chain has TRBV6-1 and TRBJ1-1; TRBD1 might be the D (6 bases). The CDR3 has 14 residues. The V end was cut by 6 bases, the J end by 0 bases, with 11 bases between. Germline V gives CDR1 MNHNS, CDR2 SASEGT.

This chain joins TRBV6-1 and TRBJ1-1, with 8 positions matching TRBD1. Looked up from germline, CDR1 is MNHNS and CDR2 is SASEGT. V trimming: 4 bases; J trimming: 4 bases; junction bases outside the gene matches: 8. CDR3 length equals 15 residues. As DNA, the CDR3 is TGTGCCAGCAGTGGGGCAGGGGGCGCTGGCACTGAAGCTTTCTTT. Translating gives CASSGAGGAGTEAFF.

This clone has a handful of counts. This chain connects TRBV6-1 to TRBJ2-3; TRBD2 might be the D (6 bases). V was shortened by 9 bases and J by 4 bases, with 14 bases between the two germline ends. This CDR3 has 13 residues. Germline values: CDR1 MNHNS, CDR2 SASEGT. CDR3 coding DNA: TGTGCCAGTAATTGGGACTCGCCAGATACGCAGTATTTT. It translates to CASNWDSPDTQYF.

The V call is TRBV6-5, the J call TRBJ2-1; 15 bases agree with TRBD2. CDR3 length: 14 residues. The junction had 8 bases not matched to a gene; V was cut back by 8 bases and J by 12 bases. The V gene's germline CDR1 is MNHEY and CDR2 SVGAGI. The CDR3 loop is CASVPGLAGGRQFF. CDR3 sequence (DNA): TGTGCCAGCGTACCGGGACTAGCGGGGGGTCGGCAGTTCTTC.

This sequence joins TRBV4-1 and TRBJ1-1; 8 bases are a match to TRBD1. CDR3 length equals 16 residues. J lost 1 base, V lost 1 base, and 5 bases had no gene match. Germline V gene sequence: CDR1 MGHRA, CDR2 YSYEKL. The CDR3 region is CASSQVSGTGNTEAFF. CDR3 nucleotides: TGCGCCAGCAGCCAAGTTTCGGGGACAGGGAACACTGAAGCTTTCTTT.

V is TRBV7-9 and J is TRBJ2-3, with D maybe TRBD2 (6 bases). The CDR3 is 12 amino acids. CDR1 SEHNR and CDR2 FQNEAQ come from the germline V gene (reference sequence). In DNA, the CDR3 is TGTGCAGATGCGGGGATTGCAGATACGCAGTATTTT. This encodes CADAGIADTQYF.

The chain couples TRBV28 to TRBJ2-1, with D hard to call. The CDR3 covers 12 residues. CDR1 and CDR2 (germline): MDHEN, SYDVKM. Between the trimmed V and J ends, which lost 3 bases and 9 bases, there was a span of 9 bases. CDR3: CASSLTPTEQFF. For the CDR3, the DNA is TGTGCCAGCAGTTTGACTCCCACTGAGCAGTTCTTC.

The chain recombines TRBV28 with TRBJ1-3; weak D call: TRBD1 (5 bases). Germline CDR1 MDHEN, CDR2 SYDVKM. This CDR3 region has 15 residues. Trimming shortened V by 9 bases and J by 0 bases, and 15 bases separated the two germline ends. The CDR3 DNA follows: TGTGCCAGTTCCCCGACAGCCATCTCTGGAAACACCATATATTTT. This gives the protein CASSPTAISGNTIYF.

This chain links TRBV28 with TRBJ1-5, with 7 bases fitting TRBD1. The germline gives CDR1 MDHEN, CDR2 SYDVKM. The CDR3 consists of 14 residues. Trimming at V came to 8 bases and at J to 3 bases, leaving 7 bases not matched to a gene. This chain's CDR3 is CASLQGRNNQPQHF. CDR3 in DNA: TGTGCCAGCTTACAGGGGCGAAACAATCAGCCCCAGCATTTT.

This clone came up once. This chain uses TRBV6-1 with TRBJ1-2; 10 bases map to TRBD1. Germline CDR1 MNHNS, CDR2 SASEGT. V shed 6 bases and J 6 bases; nucleotides not matched to a gene: 4. This CDR3 has 13 residues. The CDR3, as DNA: TGTGCCAGCAGGGGACAGGGGAGGGATGGCTACACCTTC. Its protein product is CASRGQGRDGYTF.

This sequence joins TRBV28 and TRBJ1-3; tentative D call: TRBD1 (5 bases). Germline values: CDR1 MDHEN, CDR2 SYDVKM. The CDR3 length is 15 residues. V lost 5 bases, J lost 8 bases, and 19 bases lay in between. CDR3 bases: TGTGCCAGCAGTGGGGGGGAGGCGAACTTAGACACCATATATTTT. Its translation: CASSGGEANLDTIYF.

This chain connects TRBV7-9 to TRBJ2-5, with D possibly matching TRBD1 (5 bases). The germline gives CDR1 SEHNR, CDR2 FQNEAQ (reference sequence). Trimming took off 5 bases at V and 0 bases at J, with 13 bases between the two ends. The CDR3 totals 15 residues. CDR3 in amino acids: CASSPHDSYQETQYF. CDR3 DNA: TGTGCCAGCAGCCCCCACGACAGCTACCAAGAGACCCAGTACTTC.

This clone was recorded once. The chain employs TRBV5-6 and TRBJ2-7, with D unresolved. CDR1 and CDR2 (germline): SGHDT, YYEEEE. There are 11 residues in the CDR3. Between the trimmed V and J ends, which lost 2 bases and 4 bases, there was a span of 4 bases. CDR3 nucleotide sequence: TGTGCCAGCAGCTTCGGTTACGAGCAGTACTTC. Translated, it gives CASSFGYEQYF.

This rearrangement joins TRBV28 to TRBJ1-1, with TRBD1 matching over 7 bases. Germline CDR1 and CDR2: MDHEN and SYDVKM. Trimming cost V 5 bases and J 2 bases; bases outside gene matches: 8. This CDR3 is 15 amino acids long. CDR3 sequence: CASSPPGDSNTEAFF. CDR3 nucleotide sequence: TGTGCCAGCAGTCCCCCGGGGGACAGTAACACTGAAGCTTTCTTT.

Only one count was recorded for this clone. The rearrangement links TRBV5-6 to TRBJ1-2; unclear D gene. Germline lookup yields CDR1 SGHDT and CDR2 YYEEEE. The CDR3 loop spans 11 amino acids. Trimming removed 4 bases from V and 10 bases from J, with 11 bases in between. The CDR3 nucleotides are TGTGCCAGCAGCCCGGGAGGAGACTACACCTTC. It specifies CASSPGGDYTF.

CDR3 residues: CASSLGTGSTGELFF. In DNA form, the CDR3 reads TGTGCCAGCAGCTTAGGGACAGGGAGCACCGGGGAGCTGTTTTTT. The rearrangement links TRBV11-2 to TRBJ2-2; 8 bases map to TRBD1. The germline V gene encodes CDR1 SGHAT and CDR2 FQNNGV. Losses at the gene ends were 1 base for V and 4 bases for J; bases not matched to a gene: 2. The CDR3 loop spans 15 amino acids.

This chain uses TRBV7-2 with TRBJ2-7; the D gene is possibly TRBD1 (6 bases). CDR1 is SGHTA, CDR2 FQGNSA, per germline. The V gene lost 5 bases and the J gene lost 1 base, with 12 bases spanning the gap. The CDR3 is made up of 14 amino acids. In DNA, the CDR3 is TGTGCCAGCAGCCTGGTCGGACAGTCCTACGAGCAGTACTTC. The encoded protein is CASSLVGQSYEQYF.

The chain uses TRBV5-5 and TRBJ2-5; TRBD2 is a possible D gene (5 bases). This CDR3 contains 14 residues. Germline V lookup: CDR1 SGHKS, CDR2 YYEKEE (reference sequence). Trimming stripped 4 bases from V and 5 bases from J, with 15 bases between. The CDR3 protein is CASSPLGLYETQYF. CDR3 nucleotides: TGTGCCAGCAGCCCCCTCGGACTGTACGAGACCCAGTACTTC.

The rearrangement joins TRBV10-3 to TRBJ1-3; 10 nucleotides line up with TRBD1. Germline V CDR1 and CDR2: ENHRY, SYGVKD. With 6 bases clipped from V and 2 bases from J, the junction kept 13 bases outside the gene matches. This CDR3 has 18 residues. CDR3 nucleotide sequence: TGTGCCATCAGGACCGGGACAGGGGCCTTATCACCTGGAAACACCATATATTTT. Its translation: CAIRTGTGALSPGNTIYF.

The chain links TRBV5-8 to TRBJ2-1; a weak D match, TRBD2 (6 bases). The CDR3 length is 16 residues. V dropped 2 bases and J dropped 6 bases, with 18 bases sitting between them. Germline V CDR1 and CDR2: SGHTS, YDEGEE. CDR3 coding DNA: TGTGCCAGCAGCTTAGGGACTTCACCGCCTGGCAATGAGCAGTTCTTC. Translating gives CASSLGTSPPGNEQFF.

This clone was detected a few times. The CDR3 spells CASSLFGGASNNSPLHF. The DNA for the CDR3 is TGTGCCAGCTCACTGTTTGGGGGCGCCTCTAATAATTCACCCCTCCACTTT. The genes are TRBV18 and TRBJ1-6, with D perhaps matching TRBD1 (6 bases). The CDR3 contains 17 residues. With 4 bases removed from V and 5 bases from J, the gap between germline ends came to 18 bases. Germline CDR1 and CDR2: KGHSH and LQKENI.

The J gene is TRBJ2-1, the V gene TRBV7-9, with 9 bases aligning to TRBD1. Germline-derived CDR1 and CDR2 are SEHNR and FQNEAQ (reference sequence). V lost 4 bases, J lost 4 bases, and 5 bases stayed unmatched. The CDR3 length is 15 residues. This CDR3 reads CASSSGQGSYNEQFF. The CDR3 coding sequence is TGTGCCAGCAGCTCCGGACAGGGGAGTTACAATGAGCAGTTCTTC.

The rearrangement joins TRBV5-1 to TRBJ1-1, with TRBD1 identical over 7 bases. J lost 1 base, V lost 5 bases, and 5 bases had no gene match. CDR3 length: 14 residues. Germline V gene data show CDR1 as SGHRS and CDR2 as YFSETQ. The CDR3 DNA sequence: TGCGCCAGCAGGGAGGGACAGTCGAACACTGAAGCTTTCTTT. Amino acid sequence: CASREGQSNTEAFF.